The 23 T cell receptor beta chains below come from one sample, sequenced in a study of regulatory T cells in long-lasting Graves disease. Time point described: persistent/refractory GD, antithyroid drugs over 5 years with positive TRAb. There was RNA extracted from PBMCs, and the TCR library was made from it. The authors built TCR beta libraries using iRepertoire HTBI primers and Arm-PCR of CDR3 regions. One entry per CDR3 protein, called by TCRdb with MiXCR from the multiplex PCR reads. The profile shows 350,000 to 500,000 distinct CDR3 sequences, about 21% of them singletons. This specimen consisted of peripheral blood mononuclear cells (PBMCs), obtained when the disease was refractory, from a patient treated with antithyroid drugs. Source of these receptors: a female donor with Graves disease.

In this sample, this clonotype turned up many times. The CDR3 sequence: CASSRRSGQETQYF. In DNA, the CDR3 is TGTGCCAGCAGCCGCCGTAGCGGCCAAGAGACCCAGTACTTC. The rearrangement links TRBV3-1 to TRBJ2-5, with D possibly being TRBD2 (6 bases). The length of the CDR3 is 14 residues. The ends were cut back, 4 bases at V and 1 base at J, with 10 bases in the middle. Germline V CDR1 and CDR2: LGHDT, YNNKEL (reference sequence).

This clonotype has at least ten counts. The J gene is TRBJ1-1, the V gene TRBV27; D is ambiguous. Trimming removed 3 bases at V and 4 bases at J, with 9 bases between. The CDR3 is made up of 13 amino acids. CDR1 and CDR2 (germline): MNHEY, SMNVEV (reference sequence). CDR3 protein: CASSFGLFTEAFF. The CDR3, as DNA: TGTGCCAGCAGTTTCGGGCTTTTCACTGAAGCTTTCTTT.

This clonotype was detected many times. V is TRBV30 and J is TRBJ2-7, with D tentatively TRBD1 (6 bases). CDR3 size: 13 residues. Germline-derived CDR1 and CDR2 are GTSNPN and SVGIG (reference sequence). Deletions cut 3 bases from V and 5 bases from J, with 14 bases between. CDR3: CAWSRGEGHEQYF. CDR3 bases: TGTGCCTGGAGCAGGGGCGAGGGACACGAGCAGTACTTC. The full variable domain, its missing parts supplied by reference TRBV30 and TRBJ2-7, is SQTIHQWPATLVQPVGSPLSLECTVEGTSNPNLYWYRQAAGRGLQLLFYSVGIGQISSEVPQNLSASRPQDRQFILSSKKLLLSDSGFYLCAWSRGEGHEQYFGPGTRLTVT.

This chain's CDR3 is CASSHNWERTEAFF. The CDR3 bases are TGCGCCAGCAGCCATAATTGGGAAAGGACTGAAGCTTTCTTT. This sequence joins TRBV4-1 and TRBJ1-1; D ambiguous. The CDR3 consists of 14 residues. Between the trimmed V and J ends, which lost 3 bases and 5 bases, there was a span of 13 bases. CDR1 MGHRA and CDR2 YSYEKL come from the germline V gene.

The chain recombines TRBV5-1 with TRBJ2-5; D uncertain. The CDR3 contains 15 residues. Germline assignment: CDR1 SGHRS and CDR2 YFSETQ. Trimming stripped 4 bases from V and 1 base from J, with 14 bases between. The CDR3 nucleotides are TGCGCCAGCAGCCGATTCGGGCAGCCCCAAGAGACCCAGTACTTC. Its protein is CASSRFGQPQETQYF.

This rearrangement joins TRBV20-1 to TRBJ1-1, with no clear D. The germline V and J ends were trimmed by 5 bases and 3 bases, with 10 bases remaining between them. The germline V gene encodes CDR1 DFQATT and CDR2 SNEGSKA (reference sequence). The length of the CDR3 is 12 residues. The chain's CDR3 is CSALLIHTEAFF. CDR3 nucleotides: TGCAGTGCTCTACTCATCCACACTGAAGCTTTCTTT.

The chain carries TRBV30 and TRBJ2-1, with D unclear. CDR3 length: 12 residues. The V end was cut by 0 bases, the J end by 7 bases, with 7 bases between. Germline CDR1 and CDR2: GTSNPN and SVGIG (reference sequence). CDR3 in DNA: TGTGCCTGGAGTGTACTCGGGAATGAGCAGTTCTTC. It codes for CAWSVLGNEQFF. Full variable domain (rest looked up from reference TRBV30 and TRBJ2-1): SQTIHQWPATLVQPVGSPLSLECTVEGTSNPNLYWYRQAAGRGLQLLFYSVGIGQISSEVPQNLSASRPQDRQFILSSKKLLLSDSGFYLCAWSVLGNEQFFGPGTRLTVL.

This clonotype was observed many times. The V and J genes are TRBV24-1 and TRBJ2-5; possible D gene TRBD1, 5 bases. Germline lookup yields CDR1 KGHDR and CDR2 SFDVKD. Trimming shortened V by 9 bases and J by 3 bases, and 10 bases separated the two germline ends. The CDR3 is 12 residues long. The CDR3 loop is CATLDSKETQYF. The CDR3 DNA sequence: TGTGCCACCCTAGACAGTAAAGAGACCCAGTACTTC.

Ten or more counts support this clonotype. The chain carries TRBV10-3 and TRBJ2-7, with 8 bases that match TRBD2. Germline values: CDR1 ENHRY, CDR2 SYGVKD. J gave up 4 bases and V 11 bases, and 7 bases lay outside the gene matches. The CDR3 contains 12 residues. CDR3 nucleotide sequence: TGTGCCCACAGGGCGGGAGGATACGAGCAGTACTTC. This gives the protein CAHRAGGYEQYF.

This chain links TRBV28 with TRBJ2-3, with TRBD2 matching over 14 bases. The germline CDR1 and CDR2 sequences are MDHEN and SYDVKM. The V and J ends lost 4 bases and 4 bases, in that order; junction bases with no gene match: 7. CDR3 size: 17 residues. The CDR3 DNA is TGTGCCAGCAGTTCCCAGGGACTAGCGGGAGTTTCAGATACGCAGTATTTT. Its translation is CASSSQGLAGVSDTQYF.

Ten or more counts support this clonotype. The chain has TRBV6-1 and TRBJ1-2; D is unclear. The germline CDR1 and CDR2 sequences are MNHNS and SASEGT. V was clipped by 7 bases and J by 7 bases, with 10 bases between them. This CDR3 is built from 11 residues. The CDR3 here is CASKGNGGYTF. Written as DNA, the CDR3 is TGTGCCAGCAAGGGTAACGGTGGCTACACCTTC.

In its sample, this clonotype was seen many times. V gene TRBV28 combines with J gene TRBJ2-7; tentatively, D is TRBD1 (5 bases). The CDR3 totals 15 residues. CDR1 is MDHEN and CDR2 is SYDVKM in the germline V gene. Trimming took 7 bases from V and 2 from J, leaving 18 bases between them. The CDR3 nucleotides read TGTGCCAGCACTACTAAAGGGGCAGGTCCCTACGAGCAGTACTTC. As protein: CASTTKGAGPYEQYF. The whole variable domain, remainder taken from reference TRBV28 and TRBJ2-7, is DVKVTQSSRYLVKRTGEKVFLECVQDMDHENMFWYRQDPGLGLRLIYFSYDVKMKEKGDIPEGYSVSREKKERFSLILESASTNQTSMYLCASTTKGAGPYEQYFGPGTRLTVT.

For the CDR3, the DNA is TGTGCCACCAGCTTGGACAGAAGCATGGGCCAAGAGACCCAGTACTTC. Its protein is CATSLDRSMGQETQYF. This rearrangement joins TRBV15 to TRBJ2-5, with TRBD1 as a possible D gene (6 bases). This CDR3 is 16 amino acids long. V lost 5 bases, J lost 1 base, and 17 bases lay in between. Germline CDR1 and CDR2: LNHNV and YYDKDF (reference sequence).

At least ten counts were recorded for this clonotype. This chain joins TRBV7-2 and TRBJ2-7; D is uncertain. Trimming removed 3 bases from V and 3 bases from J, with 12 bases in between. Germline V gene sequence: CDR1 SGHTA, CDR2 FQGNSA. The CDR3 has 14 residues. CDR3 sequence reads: CASSFMYTNYEQYF. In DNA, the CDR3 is TGTGCCAGCAGCTTTATGTACACTAACTACGAGCAGTACTTC.

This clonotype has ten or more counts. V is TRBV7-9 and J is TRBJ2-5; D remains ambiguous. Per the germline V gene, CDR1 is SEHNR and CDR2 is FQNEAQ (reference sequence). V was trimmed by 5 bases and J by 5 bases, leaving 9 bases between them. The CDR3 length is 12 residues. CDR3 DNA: TGTGCCAGCAGCCTTGGTCTCGAGACCCAGTACTTC. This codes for CASSLGLETQYF.

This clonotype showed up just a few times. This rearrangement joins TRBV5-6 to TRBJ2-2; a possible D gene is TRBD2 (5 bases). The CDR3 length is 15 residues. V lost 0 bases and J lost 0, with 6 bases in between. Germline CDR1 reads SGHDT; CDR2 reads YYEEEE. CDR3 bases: TGTGCCAGCAGCTTGGTGGGAGCGAACACCGGGGAGCTGTTTTTT. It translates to CASSLVGANTGELFF.

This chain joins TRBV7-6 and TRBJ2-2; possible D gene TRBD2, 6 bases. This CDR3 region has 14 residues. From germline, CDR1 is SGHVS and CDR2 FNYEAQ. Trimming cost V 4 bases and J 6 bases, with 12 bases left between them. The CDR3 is CASSSPWEAGELFF. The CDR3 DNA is TGTGCCAGCAGCTCACCCTGGGAGGCCGGGGAGCTGTTTTTT.

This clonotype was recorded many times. CDR3 in DNA: TGTGCCAGCAGCTTAGAGGCGGGAGGGCCGTACACCGGGGAGCTGTTTTTT. The encoded protein is CASSLEAGGPYTGELFF. The chain employs TRBV7-6 and TRBJ2-2; 9 nucleotides line up with TRBD2. V gave up 1 base and J gave up 3 bases; unmatched junction bases: 6. In germline, CDR1 is SGHVS, CDR2 FNYEAQ. This CDR3 region has 17 residues.

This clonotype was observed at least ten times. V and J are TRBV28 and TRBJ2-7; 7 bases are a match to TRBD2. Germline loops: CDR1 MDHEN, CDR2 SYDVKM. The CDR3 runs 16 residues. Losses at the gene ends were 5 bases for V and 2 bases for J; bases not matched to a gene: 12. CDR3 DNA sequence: TGTGCCAGCAGTATCCCCGGGGCTAGCGGTCCCTACGAGCAGTACTTC. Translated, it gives CASSIPGASGPYEQYF.

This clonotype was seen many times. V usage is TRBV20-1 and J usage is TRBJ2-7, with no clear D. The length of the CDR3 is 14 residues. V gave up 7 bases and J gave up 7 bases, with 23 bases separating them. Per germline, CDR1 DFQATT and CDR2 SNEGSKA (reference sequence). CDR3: CSVAEGIQSGEQYF. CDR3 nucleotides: TGCAGTGTCGCGGAAGGGATCCAGAGTGGAGAGCAGTACTTC.

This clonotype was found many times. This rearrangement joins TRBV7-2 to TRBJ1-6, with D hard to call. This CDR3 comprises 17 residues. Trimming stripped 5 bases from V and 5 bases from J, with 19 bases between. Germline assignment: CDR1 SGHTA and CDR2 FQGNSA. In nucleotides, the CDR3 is TGTGCCAGCAGCCCCGTCGCTAGGGCAGCCGATAATTCACCCCTCCACTTT. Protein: CASSPVARAADNSPLHF.

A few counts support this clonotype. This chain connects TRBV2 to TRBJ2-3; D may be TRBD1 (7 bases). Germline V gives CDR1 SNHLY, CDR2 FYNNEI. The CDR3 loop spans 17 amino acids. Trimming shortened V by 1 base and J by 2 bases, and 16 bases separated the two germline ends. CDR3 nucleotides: TGTGCCAGCAGTGAAGGAGGAGGGGGCGGTTTCACAGATACGCAGTATTTT. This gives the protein CASSEGGGGGFTDTQYF.

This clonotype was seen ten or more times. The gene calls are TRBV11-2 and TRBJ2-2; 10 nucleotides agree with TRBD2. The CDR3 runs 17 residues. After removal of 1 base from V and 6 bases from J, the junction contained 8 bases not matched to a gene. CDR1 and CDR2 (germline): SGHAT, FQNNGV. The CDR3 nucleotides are TGTGCCAGCAGCTTAGCCCTAGCGGGAGCGGTATCCGGGGAGCTGTTTTTT. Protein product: CASSLALAGAVSGELFF.